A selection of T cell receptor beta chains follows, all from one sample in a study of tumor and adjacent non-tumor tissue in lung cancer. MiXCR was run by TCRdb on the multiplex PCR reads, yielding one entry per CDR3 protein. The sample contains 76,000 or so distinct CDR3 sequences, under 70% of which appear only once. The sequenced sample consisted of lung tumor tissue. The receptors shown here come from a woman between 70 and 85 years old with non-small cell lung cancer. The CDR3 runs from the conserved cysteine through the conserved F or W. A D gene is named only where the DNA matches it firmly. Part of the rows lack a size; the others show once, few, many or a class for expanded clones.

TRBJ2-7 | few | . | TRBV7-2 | CASSLSRLSYEQYF | TGTGCCAGCAGCTTATCCCGACTCTCCTACGAGCAGTACTTC
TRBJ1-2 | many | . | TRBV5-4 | CASSPLPGVPNYGYTF | TGTGCCAGCAGCCCGCTACCCGGGGTCCCTAACTATGGCTACACCTTC
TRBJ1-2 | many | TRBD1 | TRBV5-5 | CASSSTGTGGAYGYTF | TGTGCCAGCAGCTCGACCGGGACAGGGGGCGCCTATGGCTACACCTTC
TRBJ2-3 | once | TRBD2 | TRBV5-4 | CAGSPPSGRISDTQYF | TGTGCCGGCAGCCCACCTAGCGGGAGAATATCAGATACGCAGTATTTT
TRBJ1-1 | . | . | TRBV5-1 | CASSLRGHNTEAFF | TGCGCCAGCAGCTTGAGGGGACACAACACTGAAGCTTTCTTT
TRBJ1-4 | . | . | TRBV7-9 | CDSSLILDIEKLFF | TGTGACAGCAGCCTCATCCTGGACATCGAGAAACTGTTTTTT
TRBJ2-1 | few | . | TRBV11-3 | CAGSLPYHNEQLF | TGTGCCGGCAGCTTACCCTACCACAATGAGCAGTTGTTC
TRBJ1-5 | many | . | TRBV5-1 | CASSFQGGNQPQHF | TGCGCCAGCAGCTTTCAGGGTGGCAATCAGCCCCAGCATTTT
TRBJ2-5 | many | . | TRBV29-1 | CSGVTPGETQYF | TGCAGCGGGGTAACTCCTGGCGAGACCCAGTACTTC
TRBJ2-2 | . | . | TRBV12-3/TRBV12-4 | CASSWLRSSNTGELLF | TGTGCCAGCAGTTGGTTGCGGAGCTCGAACACCGGGGAGCTGCTCTTT
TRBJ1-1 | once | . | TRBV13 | CASSADRLLNTEAFF | TGTGCCAGCAGTGCGGACAGACTTTTGAACACTGAAGCTTTCTTT
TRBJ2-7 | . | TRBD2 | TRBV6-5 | CASMVGAPAGAGEQYF | TGTGCCAGCATGGTAGGGGCACCAGCGGGAGCCGGCGAGCAGTACTTC
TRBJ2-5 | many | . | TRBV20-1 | CSADWDNQETQYF | TGCAGTGCCGACTGGGACAATCAAGAGACCCAGTACTTC
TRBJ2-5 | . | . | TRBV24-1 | CATGGSGIGETQYF | TGTGCCACCGGAGGGTCAGGCATTGGCGAGACCCAGTACTTC
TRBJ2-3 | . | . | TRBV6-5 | CARSWGRYDTQYF | TGTGCCAGGAGTTGGGGACGCTACGATACGCAATATTTT
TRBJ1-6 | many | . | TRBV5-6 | CASSLGAQGNSPLHF | TGTGCCAGCAGCCTGGGGGCGCAAGGAAATTCACCCCTCCACTTT
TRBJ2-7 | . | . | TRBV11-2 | CASSLQGGEQYF | TGTGCCAGCAGCCTACAGGGAGGCGAGCAGTACTTC
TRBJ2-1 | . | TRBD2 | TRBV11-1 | CADSPREGRYELFF | TGTGCCGACAGCCCGCGGGAGGGCCGCTATGAGCTGTTCTTC
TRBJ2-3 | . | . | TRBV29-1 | CSVGYRVSTDTQYF | TGCAGCGTGGGATACAGGGTTAGCACAGATACGCAGTATTTT
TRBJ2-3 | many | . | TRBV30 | CAWKNTMGWGDTQYF | TGTGCCTGGAAGAATACCATGGGGTGGGGTGATACGCAGTATTTT
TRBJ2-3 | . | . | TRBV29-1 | CSGHLAGRRRDKQYF | TGCAGCGGCCATCTAGCAGGACGAAGAAGAGATAAGCAGTATTTT
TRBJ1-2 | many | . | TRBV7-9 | CASSTNYIGLGNYGYTF | TGTGCCAGCAGCACGAACTATATCGGGTTAGGGAACTATGGCTACACCTTC
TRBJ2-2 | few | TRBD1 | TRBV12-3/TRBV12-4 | CVSRRQGIGTGELFF | TGTGTCAGCAGGAGACAGGGGATTGGCACCGGGGAGCTGTTTTTT
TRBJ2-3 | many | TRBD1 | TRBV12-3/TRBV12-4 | CASSLGGPGGATDTQYF | TGTGCCAGCAGTTTAGGGGGCCCAGGGGGAGCCACAGATACGCAGTATTTT
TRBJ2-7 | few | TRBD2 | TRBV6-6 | CASSYHSGSWYEQCF | TGTGCCAGCAGTTATCATAGCGGGAGTTGGTACGAGCAGTGCTTC
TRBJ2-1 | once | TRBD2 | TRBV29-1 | CSIATSGKGVYNEQFF | TGCAGCATTGCAACTAGCGGGAAGGGGGTATACAATGAGCAGTTCTTC
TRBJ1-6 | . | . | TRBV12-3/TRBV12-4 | CTSSFSAQANSPLHF | TGTACCAGCAGTTTTAGTGCCCAGGCGAATTCACCTCTCCACTTT
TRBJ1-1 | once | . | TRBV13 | CASRWPGERGRRSTEAIF | TGTGCCAGCAGGTGGCCCGGGGAACGGGGCAGGAGGAGCACTGAAGCTATCTTT